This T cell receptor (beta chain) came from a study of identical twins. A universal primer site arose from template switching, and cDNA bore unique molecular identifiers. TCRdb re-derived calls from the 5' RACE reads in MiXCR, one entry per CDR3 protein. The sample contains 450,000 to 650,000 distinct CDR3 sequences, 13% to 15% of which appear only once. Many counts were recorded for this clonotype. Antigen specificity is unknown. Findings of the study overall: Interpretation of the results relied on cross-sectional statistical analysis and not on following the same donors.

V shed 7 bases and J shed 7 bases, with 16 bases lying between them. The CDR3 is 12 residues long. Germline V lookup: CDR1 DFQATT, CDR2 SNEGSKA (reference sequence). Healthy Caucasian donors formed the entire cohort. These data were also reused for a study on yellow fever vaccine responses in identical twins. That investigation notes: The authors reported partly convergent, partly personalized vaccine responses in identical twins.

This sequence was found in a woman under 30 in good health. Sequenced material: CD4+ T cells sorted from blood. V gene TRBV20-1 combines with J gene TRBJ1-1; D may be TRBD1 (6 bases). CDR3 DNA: TGCAGTGTGGTAGGGGGAAGTGGTGAAGCTTTCTTT. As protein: CSVVGGSGEAFF.